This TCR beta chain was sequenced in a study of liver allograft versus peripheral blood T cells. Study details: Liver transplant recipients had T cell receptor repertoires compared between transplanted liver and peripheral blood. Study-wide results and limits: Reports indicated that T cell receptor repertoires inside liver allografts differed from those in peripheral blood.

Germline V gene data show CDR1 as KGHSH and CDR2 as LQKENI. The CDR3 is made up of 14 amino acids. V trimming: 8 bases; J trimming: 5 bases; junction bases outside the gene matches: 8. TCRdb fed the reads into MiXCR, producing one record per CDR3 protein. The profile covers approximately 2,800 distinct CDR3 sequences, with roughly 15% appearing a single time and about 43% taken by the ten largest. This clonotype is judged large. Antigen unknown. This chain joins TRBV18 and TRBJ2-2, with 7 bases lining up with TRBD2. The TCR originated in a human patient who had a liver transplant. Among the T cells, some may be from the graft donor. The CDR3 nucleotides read TGTGCCAGCCCCATTGAGCGGGGTACCGGGGAGCTGTTTTTT. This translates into CASPIERGTGELFF.